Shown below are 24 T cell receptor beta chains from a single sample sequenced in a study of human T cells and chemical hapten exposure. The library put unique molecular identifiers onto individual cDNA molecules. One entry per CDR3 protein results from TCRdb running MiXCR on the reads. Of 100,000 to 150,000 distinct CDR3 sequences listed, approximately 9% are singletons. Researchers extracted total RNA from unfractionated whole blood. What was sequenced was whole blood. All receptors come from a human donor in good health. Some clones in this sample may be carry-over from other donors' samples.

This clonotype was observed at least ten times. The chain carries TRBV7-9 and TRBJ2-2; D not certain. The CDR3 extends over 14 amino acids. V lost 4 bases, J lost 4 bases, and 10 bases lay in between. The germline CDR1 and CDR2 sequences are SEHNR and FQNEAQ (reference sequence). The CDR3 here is CASSSPFSTGELFF. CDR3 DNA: TGTGCCAGCAGCTCGCCGTTTAGCACCGGGGAGCTGTTTTTT.

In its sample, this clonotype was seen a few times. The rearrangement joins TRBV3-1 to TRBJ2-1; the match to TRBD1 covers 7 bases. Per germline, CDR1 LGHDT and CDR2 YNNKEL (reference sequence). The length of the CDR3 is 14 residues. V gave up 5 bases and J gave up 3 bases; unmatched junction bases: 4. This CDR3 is CASSDRDSYNEQFF. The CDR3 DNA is TGTGCCAGCAGCGACCGGGACAGCTACAATGAGCAGTTCTTC.

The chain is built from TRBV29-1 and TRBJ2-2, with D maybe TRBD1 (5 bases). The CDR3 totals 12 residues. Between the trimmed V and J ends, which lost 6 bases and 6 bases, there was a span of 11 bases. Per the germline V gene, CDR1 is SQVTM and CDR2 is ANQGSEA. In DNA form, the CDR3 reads TGCAGCGTCACTCTAGGGGCCGGGGAGCTGTTTTTT. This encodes CSVTLGAGELFF.

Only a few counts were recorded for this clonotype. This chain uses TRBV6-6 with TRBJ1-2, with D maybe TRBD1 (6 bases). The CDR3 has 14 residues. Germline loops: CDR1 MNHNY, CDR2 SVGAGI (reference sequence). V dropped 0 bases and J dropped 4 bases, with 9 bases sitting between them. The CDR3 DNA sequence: TGTGCCAGCAGTTACTCGGGGACACGCTATGGCTACACCTTC. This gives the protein CASSYSGTRYGYTF.

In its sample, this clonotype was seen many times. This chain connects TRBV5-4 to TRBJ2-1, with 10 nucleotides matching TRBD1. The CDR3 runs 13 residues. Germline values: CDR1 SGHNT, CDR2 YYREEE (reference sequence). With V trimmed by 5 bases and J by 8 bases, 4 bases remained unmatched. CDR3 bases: TGTGCCAGCAGACGACAGGGGGCGGATGAGCAGTTCTTC. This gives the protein CASRRQGADEQFF.

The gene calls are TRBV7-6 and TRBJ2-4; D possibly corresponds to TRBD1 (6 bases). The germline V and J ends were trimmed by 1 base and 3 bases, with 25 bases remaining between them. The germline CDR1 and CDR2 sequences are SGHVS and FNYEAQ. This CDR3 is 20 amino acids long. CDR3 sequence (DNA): TGTGCCAGCAGCTTAGTAGGGCCGAGAACAGGGTTCCTGGACAAAAACATTCAGTACTTC. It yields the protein CASSLVGPRTGFLDKNIQYF.

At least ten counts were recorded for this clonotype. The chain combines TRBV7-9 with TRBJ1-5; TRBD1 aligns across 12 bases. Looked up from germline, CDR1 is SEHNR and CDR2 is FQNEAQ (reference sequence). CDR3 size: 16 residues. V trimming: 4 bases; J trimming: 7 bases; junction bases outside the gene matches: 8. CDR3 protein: CASSSSGTGGDQPQHF. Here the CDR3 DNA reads TGTGCCAGCAGCTCATCTGGGACAGGGGGCGACCAGCCCCAGCATTTT. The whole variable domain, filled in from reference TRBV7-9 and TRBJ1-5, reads DTGVSQNPRHKITKRGQNVTFRCDPISEHNRLYWYRQTLGQGPEFLTYFQNEAQLEKSRLLSDRFSAERPKGSFSTLEIQRTEQGDSAMYLCASSSSGTGGDQPQHFGDGTRLSIL.

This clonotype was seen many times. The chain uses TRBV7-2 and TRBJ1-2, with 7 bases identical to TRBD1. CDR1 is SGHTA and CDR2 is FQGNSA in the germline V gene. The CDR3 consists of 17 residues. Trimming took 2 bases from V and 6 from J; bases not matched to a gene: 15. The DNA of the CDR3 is TGTGCCAGCAGCTTACACTCTGGGGCCGGGACAGCAAATGGCTACACCTTC. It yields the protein CASSLHSGAGTANGYTF. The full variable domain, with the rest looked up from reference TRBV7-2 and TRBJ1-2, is GAGVSQSPSNKVTEKGKDVELRCDPISGHTALYWYRQSLGQGLEFLIYFQGNSAPDKSGLPSDRFSAERTGGSVSTLTIQRTQQEDSAVYLCASSLHSGAGTANGYTFGSGTRLTVV.

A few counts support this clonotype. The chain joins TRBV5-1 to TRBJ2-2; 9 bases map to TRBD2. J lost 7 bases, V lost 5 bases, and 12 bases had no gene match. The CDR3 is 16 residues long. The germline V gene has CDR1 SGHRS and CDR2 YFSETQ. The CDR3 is CASRDTLAGVGGELFF. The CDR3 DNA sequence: TGCGCCAGCAGAGACACATTAGCGGGAGTCGGCGGGGAGCTGTTTTTT.

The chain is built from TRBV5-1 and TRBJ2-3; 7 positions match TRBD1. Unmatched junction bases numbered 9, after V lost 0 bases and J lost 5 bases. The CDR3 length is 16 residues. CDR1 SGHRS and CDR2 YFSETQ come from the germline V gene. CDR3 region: CASSLGTGRPVDTQYF. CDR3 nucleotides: TGCGCCAGCAGCTTGGGGACAGGTCGTCCGGTAGATACGCAGTATTTT.

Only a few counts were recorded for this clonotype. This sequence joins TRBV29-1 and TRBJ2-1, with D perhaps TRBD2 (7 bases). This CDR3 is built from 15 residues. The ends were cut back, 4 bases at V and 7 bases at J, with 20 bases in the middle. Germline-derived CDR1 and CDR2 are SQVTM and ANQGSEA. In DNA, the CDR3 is TGCAGCGTTGGTTTTCGGGGGGCATTGTGGAATGAGCAGTTCTTC. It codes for CSVGFRGALWNEQFF.

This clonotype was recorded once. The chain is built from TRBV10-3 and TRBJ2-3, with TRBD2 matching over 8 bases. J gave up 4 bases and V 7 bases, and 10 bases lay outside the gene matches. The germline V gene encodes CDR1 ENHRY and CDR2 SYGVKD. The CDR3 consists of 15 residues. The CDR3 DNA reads TGTGCCATCAAATCGGCGGGAGGCCGTTCAGATACGCAGTATTTT. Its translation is CAIKSAGGRSDTQYF.

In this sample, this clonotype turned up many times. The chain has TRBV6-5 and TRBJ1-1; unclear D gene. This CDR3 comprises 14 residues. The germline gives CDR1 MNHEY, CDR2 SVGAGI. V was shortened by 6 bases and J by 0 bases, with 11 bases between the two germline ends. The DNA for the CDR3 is TGTGCCAGCAGACCTTTAAATTTGAACACTGAAGCTTTCTTT. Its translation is CASRPLNLNTEAFF.

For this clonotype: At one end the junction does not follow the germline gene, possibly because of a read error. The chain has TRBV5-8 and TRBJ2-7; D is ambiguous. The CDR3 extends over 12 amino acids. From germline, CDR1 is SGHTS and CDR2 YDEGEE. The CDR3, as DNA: TGTGCCAACAGCTTTACACCCCACGAGCAGTACTTC. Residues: CANSFTPHEQYF.

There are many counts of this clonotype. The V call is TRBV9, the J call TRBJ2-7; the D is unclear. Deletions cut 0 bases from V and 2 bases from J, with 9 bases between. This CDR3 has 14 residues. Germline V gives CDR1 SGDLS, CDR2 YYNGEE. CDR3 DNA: TGTGCCAGCAGCGTAGCTTACCAGGCCTACGAGCAGTACTTC. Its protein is CASSVAYQAYEQYF.

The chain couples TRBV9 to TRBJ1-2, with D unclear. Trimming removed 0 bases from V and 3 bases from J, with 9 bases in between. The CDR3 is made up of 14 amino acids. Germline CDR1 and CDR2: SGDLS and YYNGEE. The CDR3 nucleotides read TGTGCCAGCAGCGTAGACAGCAAGGACTATGGCTACACCTTC. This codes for CASSVDSKDYGYTF.

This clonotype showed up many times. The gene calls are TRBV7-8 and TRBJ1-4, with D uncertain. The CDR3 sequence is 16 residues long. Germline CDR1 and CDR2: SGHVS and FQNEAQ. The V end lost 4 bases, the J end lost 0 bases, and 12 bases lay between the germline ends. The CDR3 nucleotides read TGTGCCAGCAGCTACGTAGGACTCACAACTAATGAAAAACTGTTTTTT. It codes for CASSYVGLTTNEKLFF. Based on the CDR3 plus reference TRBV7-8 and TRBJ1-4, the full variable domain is GAGVSQSPRYKVAKRGQDVALRCDPISGHVSLFWYQQALGQGPEFLTYFQNEAQLDKSGLPSDRFFAERPEGSVSTLKIQRTQQEDSAVYLCASSYVGLTTNEKLFFGSGTQLSVL.

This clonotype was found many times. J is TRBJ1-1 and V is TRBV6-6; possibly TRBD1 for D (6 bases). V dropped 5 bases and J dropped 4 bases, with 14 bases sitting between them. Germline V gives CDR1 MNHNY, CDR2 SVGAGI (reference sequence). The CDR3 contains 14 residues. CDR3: CASSLSTGSTEAFF. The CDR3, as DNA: TGTGCCAGCAGTCTGTCGACAGGATCCACTGAAGCTTTCTTT.

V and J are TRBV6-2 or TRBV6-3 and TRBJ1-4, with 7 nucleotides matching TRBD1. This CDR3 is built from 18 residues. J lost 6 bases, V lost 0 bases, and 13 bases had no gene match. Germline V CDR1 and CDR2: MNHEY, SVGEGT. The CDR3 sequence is CASSYSFGAGQRDEKLFF. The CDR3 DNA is TGTGCCAGCAGTTACTCCTTTGGAGCGGGACAGCGAGATGAAAAACTGTTTTTT.

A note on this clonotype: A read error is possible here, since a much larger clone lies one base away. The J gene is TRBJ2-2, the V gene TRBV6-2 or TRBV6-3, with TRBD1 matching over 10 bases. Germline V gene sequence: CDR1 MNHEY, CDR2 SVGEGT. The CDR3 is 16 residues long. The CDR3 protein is CVSSYSGTGVTGELFF. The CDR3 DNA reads TGTGTCAGCAGTTATTCCGGGACAGGGGTCACCGGGGAGCTGTTTTTT.

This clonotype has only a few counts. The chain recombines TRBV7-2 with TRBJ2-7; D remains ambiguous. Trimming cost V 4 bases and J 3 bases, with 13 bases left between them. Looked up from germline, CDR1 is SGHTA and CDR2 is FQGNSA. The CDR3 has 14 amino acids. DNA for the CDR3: TGTGCCAGCAGCTCCCCCGCCCCCCGCTACGAGCAGTACTTC. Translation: CASSSPAPRYEQYF.

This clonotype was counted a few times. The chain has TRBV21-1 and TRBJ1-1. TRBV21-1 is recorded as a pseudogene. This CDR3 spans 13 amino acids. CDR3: CASSKDWNTEAFF. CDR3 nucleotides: TGTGCCAGCAGCAAGGACTGGAACACTGAAGCTTTCTTT.

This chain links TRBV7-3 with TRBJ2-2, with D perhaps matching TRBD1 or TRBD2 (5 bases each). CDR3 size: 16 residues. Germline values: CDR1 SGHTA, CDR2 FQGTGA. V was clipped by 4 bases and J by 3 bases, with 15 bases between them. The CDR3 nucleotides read TGTGCCAGCAGCTCGGGACGGTGGCAAGACACCGGGGAGCTGTTTTTT. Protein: CASSSGRWQDTGELFF.

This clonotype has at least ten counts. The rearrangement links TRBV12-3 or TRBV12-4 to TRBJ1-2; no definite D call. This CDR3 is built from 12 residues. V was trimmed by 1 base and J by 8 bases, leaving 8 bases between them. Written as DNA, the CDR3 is TGTGCCAGCAGTTTAGTAGGGTTAGGCTACACCTTC. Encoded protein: CASSLVGLGYTF.